This T cell receptor beta chain was documented in a study of control samples from healthy donors and cancer patients. With 4 bases clipped from V and 6 bases from J, the junction kept 5 bases outside the gene matches. The CDR3 sequence is 14 residues long. The germline V gene encodes CDR1 MNHEY and CDR2 SMNVEV (reference sequence). Some clones are missing from TCRdb's copy, which holds only in-frame ones; the method was immunoSEQ multiplex PCR. The top ten clones hold around 1.4% of a sample with about 180,000 clones, approximately 94% of them seen once. The sequenced material came from blood. The gene calls are TRBV27 and TRBJ2-2, with TRBD1 matching over 7 bases. The sequence came from a man aged 30 to 39 in good health. The CDR3 is CASSWGTGAGELFF. CDR3 nucleotides: TGTGCCAGCAGTTGGGGAACAGGGGCCGGGGAGCTGTTTTTT.